This is a list of T cell receptor beta chains from one sample in a study of OX40 agonist ivuxolimab in advanced cancers. The assay was immunoSEQ multiplex PCR, and TCRdb's table has in-frame clones only and misses some. Of 78,000 or so clones listed, about 88% were seen once; the top ten hold approximately 0.8%. The sequencing here drew on CD4+ or CD8+ T cells sorted from blood, taken in a trial of the OX40 agonist ivuxolimab. The receptor set was obtained from an adult with an advanced solid tumor such as melanoma, head and neck, liver or kidney cancer. Each CDR3 is given without its conserved first and last residue.

J gene: TRBJ2-1
V gene: TRBV5-1
CDR3 protein: ASSSVAGGLLNEQF

J gene: TRBJ1-4
V gene: TRBV6-6
CDR3 protein: ASSSRGIEEKLF

J gene: TRBJ2-1
V gene: TRBV5-1
CDR3 protein: ASSGSGGRNNEQF

J gene: TRBJ2-1
V gene: TRBV19
CDR3 protein: ASRPDRSSYNEQF

J gene: TRBJ2-3
V gene: TRBV28
CDR3 protein: ASSSSSPGLATDTQY

J gene: TRBJ2-7
V gene: TRBV5-1
CDR3 protein: ATPPVAGGYEQY

J gene: TRBJ2-7
V gene: TRBV5-8
CDR3 protein: ASSRPFGTSPYEQY

J gene: TRBJ2-7
V gene: TRBV28
CDR3 protein: ASRGTVVYEQY

J gene: TRBJ2-2
V gene: TRBV30
CDR3 protein: AWRLGAGELF

J gene: TRBJ2-1
V gene: TRBV18
CDR3 protein: ASSPQDGDEQF

J gene: TRBJ2-2
V gene: TRBV5-5
CDR3 protein: ASSNPRQNTGELF

J gene: TRBJ2-2
V gene: TRBV5-6
CDR3 protein: ASSGQLNTGELF

J gene: TRBJ2-7
V gene: TRBV15
CDR3 protein: ATSRGGASSYEQY

J gene: TRBJ2-2
V gene: TRBV30
CDR3 protein: AWRRPGPNTGELF

J gene: TRBJ2-7
V gene: TRBV2
CDR3 protein: ASSDDRYEQY

J gene: TRBJ2-4
V gene: TRBV28
CDR3 protein: ASSFTGLSKNIQY

J gene: TRBJ1-2
V gene: TRBV10-3
CDR3 protein: AIGTGVVYGYT

J gene: TRBJ2-1
V gene: TRBV6-1
CDR3 protein: ASSERRRGGDEQF

J gene: TRBJ1-4
V gene: TRBV18
CDR3 protein: ASSQGEKLF

J gene: TRBJ2-7
V gene: TRBV30
CDR3 protein: AWSEGWGEQY

J gene: TRBJ1-2
V gene: TRBV7-2
CDR3 protein: ASSLSGSYGYT

J gene: TRBJ2-2
V gene: TRBV27
CDR3 protein: ASSLSKVRNTGELF

J gene: TRBJ2-3
V gene: TRBV30
CDR3 protein: AWGQSGTDTQY